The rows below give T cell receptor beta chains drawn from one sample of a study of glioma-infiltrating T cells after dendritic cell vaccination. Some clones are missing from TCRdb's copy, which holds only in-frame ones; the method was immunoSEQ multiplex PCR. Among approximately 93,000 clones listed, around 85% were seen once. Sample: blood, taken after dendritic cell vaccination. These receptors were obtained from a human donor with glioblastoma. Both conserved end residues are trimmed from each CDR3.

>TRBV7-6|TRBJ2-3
ASSLGPTSFTDTQY
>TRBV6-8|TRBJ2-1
ASSSGQGGNEQF
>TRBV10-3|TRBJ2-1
AISKIGLAGDEQF
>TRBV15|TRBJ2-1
ATSRDRGPTEQF
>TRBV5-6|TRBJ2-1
ASSLGQFYNEQF
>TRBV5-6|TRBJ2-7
ASRSLSGPYEQY
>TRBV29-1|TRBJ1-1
SVEVAGVNTEAF
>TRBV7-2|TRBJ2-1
ASSLASGGLYNEQF
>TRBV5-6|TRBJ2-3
ASSSTGENTDTQY
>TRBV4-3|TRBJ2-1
ASSQVGAGGYNEQF
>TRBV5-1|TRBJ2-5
ASSLALAGQETQY
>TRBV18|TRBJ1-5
ASSPESGGGNQPQH
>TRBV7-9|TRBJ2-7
ASSLAGTSTHEQY
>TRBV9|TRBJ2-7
ASSVAAGVSYEQY
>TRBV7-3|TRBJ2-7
ASSPSGDSYEQY
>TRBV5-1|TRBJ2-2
ASSLDGTATNTGELF
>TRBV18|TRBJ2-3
ASSPYASTDTQY
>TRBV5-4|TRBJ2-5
ASSPTSGSGETQY
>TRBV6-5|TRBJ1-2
ASRSGNYGYT
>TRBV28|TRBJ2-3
ASSPIQDHTDTQY
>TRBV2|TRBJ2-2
ATSVKETGELF
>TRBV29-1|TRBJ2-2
SVEAGGPDGELF
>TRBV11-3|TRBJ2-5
ASSPHGKYRGPGSIETQY
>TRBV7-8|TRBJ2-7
ASSLGTAAYEQY
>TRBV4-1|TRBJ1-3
ASSQVVGADGNTIY
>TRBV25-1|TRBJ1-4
ASSEMGGGREKLF
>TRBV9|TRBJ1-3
ASSPRGGATGNTIY
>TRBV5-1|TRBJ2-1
ASSPQENEQF
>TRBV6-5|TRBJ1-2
ASSNRDRGRTGYT
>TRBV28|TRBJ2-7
ASSLTGGQYEQY
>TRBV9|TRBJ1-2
ASSVGQGTNYGYT
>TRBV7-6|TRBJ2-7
ASSRGVGALTYEQY
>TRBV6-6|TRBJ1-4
ASSLGQSPNEKLF
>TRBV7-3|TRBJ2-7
ASSLDRNSYEQY
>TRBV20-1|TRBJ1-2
SAPRDSGYT